The rows below give T cell receptor beta chains drawn from one sample of a study of Graves' ophthalmopathy and Graves' hyperthyroidism. MiXCR was run by TCRdb on the multiplex PCR reads, yielding one entry per CDR3 protein. The sample includes hundreds of thousands of distinct CDR3 sequences, 14% of them seen just once. Sequencing was carried out using blood. These receptors all come from a woman aged 25 to 45 with Graves' ophthalmopathy. The CDR3 runs from the conserved cysteine through the conserved F or W. The order of the fields is clone size, V gene, D gene, J gene, CDR3 length, CDR3 protein, CDR3 DNA. D genes are given only for firm matches. Clone size, where shown, is once, few, many, or a class for clones that have expanded.

many,TRBV20-1,TRBD2,TRBJ2-7,15,CSARPPLAGAYEQYF,TGCAGTGCTAGACCCCCGTTAGCGGGAGCTTACGAGCAGTACTTC
.,TRBV6-2/TRBV6-3,.,TRBJ2-5,14,CASSYSILEETKYF,TGTGCCAGCAGTTACTCGATTCTAGAAGAGACCAAGTACTTC
.,TRBV4-1,.,TRBJ2-7,17,CASSQESSGTSSYEQYF,TGCGCCAGCAGCCAAGAGTCCTCGGGAACCAGCTCCTACGAGCAGTACTTC
many,TRBV6-1,.,TRBJ1-5,14,CASRQGSLNQPQHF,TGTGCCAGCAGGCAGGGCTCCCTCAATCAGCCCCAGCATTTT
many,TRBV11-2,.,TRBJ2-5,16,CASSLAGQVPEETQYF,TGTGCCAGCAGCTTAGCGGGTCAGGTTCCGGAAGAGACCCAGTACTTC
.,TRBV4-1,.,TRBJ1-5,15,CASSQESRAFKTQHF,TGCGCCAGCAGCCAAGAAAGTCGAGCGTTCAAGACCCAGCATTTT
many,TRBV6-1,.,TRBJ1-6,14,CASTTSGENSPLHF,TGTGCCAGCACGACATCAGGGGAAAATTCACCCCTCCACTTT
many,TRBV27,.,TRBJ2-7,14,CASSLGTQLYEQYF,TGTGCCAGCAGTTTAGGGACACAACTCTACGAGCAGTACTTC
many,TRBV28,.,TRBJ1-5,16,CASSLLVGRSNQPQHF,TGTGCCAGCAGTTTATTGGTGGGCCGTAGCAATCAGCCCCAGCATTTT
many,TRBV25-1,.,TRBJ1-2,15,CASSGTLGANYGYTF,TGTGCCAGCAGTGGTACTCTAGGGGCTAACTATGGCTACACCTTC
many,TRBV2,TRBD1,TRBJ1-1,15,CASPETGTGATEAFF,TGTGCCAGCCCTGAGACCGGGACAGGGGCGACTGAAGCTTTCTTT
few,TRBV4-2,.,TRBJ1-5,14,CASSHAEFLEPQHF,TGTGCCAGCAGCCACGCCGAGTTTCTTGAGCCCCAGCATTTT
few,TRBV4-2,TRBD2,TRBJ2-7,16,CASSPPTSGSFYEQYF,TGTGCCAGCAGCCCACCGACCAGCGGGAGTTTTTACGAGCAGTACTTC
.,TRBV29-1,TRBD1,TRBJ1-1,15,CSVVRDSLLNTEAVF,TGCAGCGTTGTGAGGGACAGTTTGTTGAACACTGAAGCTGTCTTT
many,TRBV12-3/TRBV12-4,.,TRBJ1-2,14,CASSLDAEPYGYTF,TGTGCCAGCAGTTTAGACGCGGAGCCGTATGGCTACACCTTC
few,TRBV20-1,.,TRBJ2-2,14,CSARDPQGTGELFF,TGCAGTGCTAGAGACCCACAGGGTACCGGGGAGCTGTTTTTT
medium-sized,TRBV6-1,.,TRBJ1-1,14,CASSDLDGVTEAFF,TGTGCCAGCAGTGATTTGGACGGGGTCACTGAAGCTTTCTTT
.,TRBV12-5,.,TRBJ2-5,14,CASGLWGRQETQYF,TGTGCTAGTGGTTTGTGGGGGAGACAAGAGACCCAGTACTTC
many,TRBV7-9,.,TRBJ2-7,14,CASSLFDRTYEQYF,TGTGCCAGCAGCCTATTTGACAGAACCTACGAGCAGTACTTC
.,TRBV30,.,TRBJ2-7,12,CAWRGTGYEQYF,TGTGCCTGGAGGGGGACCGGGTACGAGCAGTACTTC
many,TRBV6-1,.,TRBJ2-6,15,CASRPDGPGANVLTF,TGTGCCAGCAGACCCGACGGACCCGGGGCCAACGTCCTGACTTTC
few,TRBV5-1,.,TRBJ1-6,19,CASSLGGTGPSSYNSPLHF,TGCGCCAGCAGCTTGGGGGGGACTGGGCCTAGCTCCTATAATTCACCCCTCCACTTT
many,TRBV29-1,TRBD1,TRBJ2-5,14,CSTGQGAVRETQYF,TGCAGCACGGGACAGGGGGCGGTTAGGGAGACCCAGTACTTC
many,TRBV9,.,TRBJ1-1,15,CASSVSPGGIPEAFF,TGTGCCAGCAGCGTAAGCCCGGGAGGTATCCCTGAAGCTTTCTTT
many,TRBV27,.,TRBJ2-7,14,CASSYRGGNYEQYF,TGTGCCAGCAGTTACCGAGGAGGGAACTACGAGCAGTACTTC
few,TRBV20-1,.,TRBJ1-1,12,CSARQPNLEAFF,TGCAGTGCTCGACAGCCAAACCTTGAAGCTTTCTTT
many,TRBV19,.,TRBJ1-5,17,CASSIDLGQVSNQPQHF,TGTGCCAGTAGTATAGATCTTGGGCAGGTCAGCAATCAGCCCCAGCATTTT
many,TRBV6-5,.,TRBJ1-1,13,CASSSTPGREAFF,TGTGCCAGCAGTTCGACACCGGGACGGGAAGCTTTCTTT
many,TRBV2,.,TRBJ1-2,10,CASRSYGYTF,TGTGCCAGCAGATCGTATGGCTACACCTTC
many,TRBV5-1,TRBD2,TRBJ2-7,17,CASRLGGGTSGNYEQYF,TGCGCCAGCAGGTTAGGAGGTGGGACTAGCGGGAACTACGAGCAGTACTTC
many,TRBV6-5,.,TRBJ1-6,15,CASSYSDADNSPLHF,TGTGCCAGCAGTTACTCGGACGCGGACAACTCACCCCTCCACTTT
few,TRBV6-2/TRBV6-3,TRBD1,TRBJ1-5,15,CASSYIYRGDQPQHF,TGTGCCAGCAGTTACATATACAGGGGAGATCAGCCCCAGCATTTT
many,TRBV2,.,TRBJ2-5,16,CASSEVQGTLGKSQYF,TGTGCCAGCAGTGAAGTCCAAGGCACGCTAGGGAAATCCCAGTACTTC
many,TRBV2,.,TRBJ1-1,13,CASWGQGNTEAFF,TGTGCCAGCTGGGGGCAGGGGAACACTGAAGCTTTCTTT
few,TRBV12-3/TRBV12-4,.,TRBJ1-2,13,CASKQGPDYGYTF,TGTGCCAGTAAACAGGGTCCGGACTATGGCTACACCTTC
.,TRBV7-8,TRBD1,TRBJ2-5,13,CASRQGAQVTQYF,TGTGCCAGCAGGCAGGGGGCCCAAGTGACCCAGTACTTC
many,TRBV20-1,TRBD2,TRBJ2-7,14,CSASYSGRAYEQYF,TGCAGTGCTAGCTATAGCGGGAGGGCCTACGAGCAGTACTTC
many,TRBV27,TRBD1,TRBJ1-1,13,CASSLTGGGAAFF,TGTGCCAGCAGTCTGACAGGGGGTGGGGCTGCTTTCTTT
many,TRBV27,.,TRBJ1-5,15,CASSPQETSNQPQHF,TGTGCCAGCAGTCCCCAGGAGACGAGCAATCAGCCCCAGCATTTT
many,TRBV5-1,TRBD1,TRBJ1-2,17,CASSLGTGGAQGYGYTF,TGCGCCAGCAGCTTGGGGACAGGGGGCGCCCAGGGCTATGGCTACACCTTC
.,TRBV11-2,TRBD2,TRBJ2-7,18,CASSLILGAGVRDYEQYF,TGTGCCAGCAGCTTGATCCTAGGGGCGGGGGTGCGGGACTACGAGCAGTACTTC
.,TRBV6-2/TRBV6-3,.,TRBJ1-2,12,CAASNRPYGYTF,TGTGCCGCTTCGAACAGGCCCTATGGCTACACCTTC
many,TRBV28,TRBD1,TRBJ1-5,13,CASLGQGDQPQHF,TGTGCCAGCTTGGGACAGGGGGATCAGCCCCAGCATTTT
many,TRBV18,TRBD1,TRBJ2-7,14,CASSPQQGAYEQYF,TGTGCCAGCTCACCGCAACAGGGGGCCTACGAGCAGTACTTC
many,TRBV6-5,.,TRBJ2-7,15,CASSWTPESGYEQYF,TGTGCCAGCAGTTGGACTCCCGAATCAGGGTACGAGCAGTACTTC
.,TRBV18,TRBD1,TRBJ1-1,15,CASSQSPGQGIEAFF,TGTGCCAGCTCACAAAGCCCGGGACAGGGTATAGAAGCTTTCTTT
many,TRBV10-3,.,TRBJ2-5,12,CAISGSRETQYF,TGTGCCATCAGTGGCAGCCGGGAGACCCAGTACTTC
.,TRBV6-2/TRBV6-3,.,TRBJ1-2,14,CASTTGLGGYGYTF,TGTGCCAGCACCACCGGTCTGGGCGGCTATGGCTACACCTTC
.,TRBV30,TRBD2,TRBJ2-5,13,CAKAGASRETQYF,TGTGCCAAAGCGGGGGCCTCTCGGGAGACCCAGTACTTC
many,TRBV12-3/TRBV12-4,.,TRBJ1-5,13,CASASGGDQPQHF,TGTGCCAGCGCGTCCGGGGGGGATCAGCCCCAGCATTTT